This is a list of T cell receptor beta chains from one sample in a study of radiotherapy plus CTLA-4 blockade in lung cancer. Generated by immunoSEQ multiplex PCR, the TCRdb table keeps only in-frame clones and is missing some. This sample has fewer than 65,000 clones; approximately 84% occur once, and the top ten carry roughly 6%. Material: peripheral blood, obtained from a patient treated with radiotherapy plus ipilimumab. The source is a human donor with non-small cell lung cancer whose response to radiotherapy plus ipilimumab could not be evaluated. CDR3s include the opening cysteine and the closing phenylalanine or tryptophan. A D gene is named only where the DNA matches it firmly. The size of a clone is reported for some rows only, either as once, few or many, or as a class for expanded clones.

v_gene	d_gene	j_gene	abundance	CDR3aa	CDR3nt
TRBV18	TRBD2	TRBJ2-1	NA	CASSPPRSGRALRNEQFF	TGTGCCAGCTCACCACCTCGCAGCGGGAGGGCCTTAAGGAATGAGCAGTTCTTC
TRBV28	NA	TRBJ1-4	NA	CAGRGKEKLFF	TGTGCCGGCCGCGGGAAAGAAAAACTGTTTTTT
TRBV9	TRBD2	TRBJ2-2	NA	CASSAGTSDTGELFF	TGTGCCAGCAGCGCCGGGACTAGCGACACCGGGGAGCTGTTTTTT
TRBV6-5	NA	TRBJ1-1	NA	CASSYQGNTEAFF	TGTGCCAGCAGTTACCAGGGGAACACTGAAGCTTTCTTT
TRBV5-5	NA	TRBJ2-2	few	CASSLGPSPNTGELFF	TGTGCCAGCAGCTTGGGTCCTAGCCCTAACACCGGGGAGCTGTTTTTT
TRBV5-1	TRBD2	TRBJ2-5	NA	CASSTTGTSGQETQYF	TGCGCCAGCAGCACTACCGGGACTAGCGGGCAAGAGACCCAGTACTTC
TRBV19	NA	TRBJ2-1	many	CASSISHDSSRFF	TGTGCCAGTAGTATATCCCATGACTCCTCCCGTTTCTTC
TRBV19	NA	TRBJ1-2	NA	CAGGGEGYGYTF	TGTGCAGGTGGAGGGGAAGGGTATGGCTACACCTTC
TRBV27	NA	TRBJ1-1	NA	CASSFRTPNTEAFF	TGTGCCAGCAGTTTTCGGACACCGAACACTGAAGCTTTCTTT
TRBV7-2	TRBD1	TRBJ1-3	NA	CASSSAPGQGGAIYF	TGTGCCAGCAGCTCGGCGCCGGGACAGGGTGGCGCCATATATTTT
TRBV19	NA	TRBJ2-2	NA	CASSIFAGLNTGELFF	TGTGCCAGTAGTATTTTTGCGGGCCTGAACACCGGGGAGCTGTTTTTT
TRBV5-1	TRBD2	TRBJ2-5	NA	CASSRTSGRQETQYF	TGCGCCAGCAGTCGGACTAGCGGACGACAAGAGACCCAGTACTTC
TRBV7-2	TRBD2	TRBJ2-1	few	CASSKPGLAGLNEQFF	TGTGCCAGCAGCAAACCGGGACTAGCGGGTCTCAATGAGCAGTTCTTC
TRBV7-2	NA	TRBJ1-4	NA	CASSLVSDFSEKLFF	TGTGCCAGCAGCTTAGTCTCGGACTTTAGTGAAAAACTGTTTTTT
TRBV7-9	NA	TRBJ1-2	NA	CASSLISGYGYTF	TGTGCCAGCAGCCTCATATCAGGCTATGGCTACACCTTC
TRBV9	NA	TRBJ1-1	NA	CASSVGQLNTEAFF	TGTGCCAGCAGCGTCGGACAGTTGAACACTGAAGCTTTCTTT
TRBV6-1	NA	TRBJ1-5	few	CASAREGNQPQHF	TGTGCCAGCGCTCGGGAGGGCAATCAGCCCCAGCATTTT
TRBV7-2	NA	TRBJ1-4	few	CASSLDSGVIFNEKLFF	TGTGCCAGCAGCTTAGATTCCGGGGTCATTTTTAATGAAAAACTGTTTTTT
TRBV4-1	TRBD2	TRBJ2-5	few	CASSQDPSGLAWETQYF	TGCGCCAGCAGCCAAGATCCGTCGGGACTAGCGTGGGAGACCCAGTACTTC
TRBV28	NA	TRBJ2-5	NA	CASSRGGSQETQYF	TGTGCCAGCAGTCGGGGTGGATCACAAGAGACCCAGTACTTC
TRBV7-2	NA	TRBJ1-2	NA	CASSSHPHYGYTF	TGTGCCAGCAGCTCCCACCCACATTATGGCTACACCTTC
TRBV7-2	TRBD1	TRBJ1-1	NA	CASSLRTGGMNTEAFF	TGTGCCAGCAGCTTACGGACAGGGGGGATGAACACTGAAGCTTTCTTT
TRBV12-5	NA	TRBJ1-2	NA	CASGLSGLYGYTF	TGTGCTAGTGGTTTGTCAGGCCTCTATGGCTACACCTTC
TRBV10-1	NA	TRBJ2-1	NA	CASNEQFF	TGCGCCTCAAATGAGCAGTTCTTC